The TCR beta chain described here comes from a study of cytomegalovirus exposure and HLA in healthy donors (dated by TCRdb to 2017 to 2019). With regard to the full study: In an earlier analysis of 587 of the donors, 276 Gb of sequence data and 117 million unique TCR beta sequences from 150 million to 200 million T cells were reported. Approximately 300 gigabases of sequencing data and 75 million to 85 million unique TCR sequences made up an early release that covered about 640 HLA-typed donors. Of the roughly 400 genotyped donors, roughly 80% fell in the genetic ancestry cluster associated with self-reported Caucasian donors. The aim of the study was to test whether cataloging public T cell receptors could identify signatures of past pathogen exposure. The study used immunosequencing to profile the T cell repertoires of hundreds of subjects and linked those repertoires to cytomegalovirus serostatus. Along with the approximately 700-subject first cohort, a separate validation cohort of roughly 110 different subjects was used. To predict cytomegalovirus infection status, the study brought together high-throughput TCR immunosequencing, statistical association of individual TCRs with disease status, and machine learning. A later analysis re-examined previously published TCR beta repertoires from roughly 720 donors and added high-resolution HLA genotyping to investigate patterns of TCR occurrence. Rather than drawing on any new phenotypic data, the later analysis identified candidate immune exposures from TCR beta sequences and the way those sequences occurred across donors. An earlier analysis of 500 to 750 of the donors applied high-throughput TCR beta sequencing to assess whether each TCR beta V gene segment acted as functional or pseudogenic. Donor age, sex, ethnicity and CMV serostatus were compiled together with the repertoire data. A later genetic analysis used genome-wide SNP genotypes for about 60% of the roughly 700 donors, treating that subset as a discovery cohort. All discovery cohort repertoires had been generated using a single sequencing platform. Class I and class II HLA loci were covered by the typing at four-digit resolution. The number of donors typed differed by locus, with about 620-630 for A, B, C, DRB1 and DQB1, roughly 520 for DQA1, 600 to 610 for DPA1, and some 450 for DPB1. Four or five DR-DQ haplotypes were handled as single units for association and clustering because linkage in the cohort was strong. Among almost 400 genotyped donors of the cohort, an average of about 240,000 unique TCR beta nucleotide sequences were sequenced per donor, around 18% of them non-productive. What the work shows at the level of the full study, not this receptor alone: This cohort had only TCR beta chains sequenced, and the lack of alpha or paired-chain data limited which features could be detected. Assigning TCR associations to individual alleles was difficult when HLA alleles, especially DR and DQ, strongly co-occurred. Correlated functional status among segregating V segments might reflect linkage disequilibrium, but an unknown experimental factor could not be ruled out. According to a later genetic analysis, donors in an Asian-associated ancestry cluster had fewer N-insertions in productive TCRs than the approximately 630-donor mean. Cytomegalovirus status was reported to be diagnosed by the classifier with high specificity and sensitivity in both the original and validation cohorts. Because counts were too low, about 18 rarely observed V segments, including chromosome 9 orphons, were left out of the earlier analysis of 587 of the donors. A later analysis found that TCR association rates varied across HLA loci, with DRB1 alleles showing the most associated TCRs and HLA-C alleles the fewest. An association between a missense DCLRE1C variant and V-gene and J-gene trimming of TCR beta chains was found in a later genetic analysis and replicated in an independent cohort. A group of highly shared sequence variants was considered likely to be a technical artifact of the sequencing pipeline. The study listed 170 or so TCR beta chains as associated with cytomegalovirus. A later analysis found that most CMV-associated TCR beta chains appeared HLA-restricted, with HLA associations seemingly driven largely by CMV exposure. HLA typing was unavailable for some donors at each locus, so association tests used only the typed subset. A further reported finding was that TCR beta sequences accurately predicted the HLA-A and HLA-B alleles for most subjects in the first cohort. While some public TCRs were present in many individuals, most TCR sequences turned up only very rarely across donors. The presence/absence analyses assumed that sequencing depth was roughly uniform across donors, and that assumption may not be true. For the cohort, immune exposure information was limited to CMV serostatus. Compared with equally common non-associated chains, HLA-associated TCR beta chains in a later analysis were more clonally expanded and had lower generation probabilities. A later analysis associated 16,951 TCR beta sequences with specific HLA alleles at a false discovery rate of 0.05. In an earlier analysis of more than 500 of the donors, most TCR beta V segments appeared in productive rearrangements about 87% or about 30% of the time, broadly matching IMGT annotations. According to the authors, the approach could potentially be generalized to other disease states and immunological phenotypes. In vitro tests confirmed that a few of the cytomegalovirus-associated TCR beta chains recognize cytomegalovirus antigens. According to a later analysis, parvovirus B19, influenza, CMV and Epstein-Barr virus appeared linked to several top co-occurrence clusters.

The cohort comprised hundreds of healthy bone marrow donors. At the time of sampling, all cohort members were nominally healthy, though unrecorded immune exposures were likely present. The donor was CMV seropositive and belonged to the group of about 290 seropositive cohort members. A peripheral blood sample was collected from each donor, and TCR beta sequencing was performed on peripheral blood mononuclear cells. The Qiagen DNeasy Blood Extraction Kit was used to extract genomic DNA from the blood cell samples. Details on this clone: Its antigen has not been determined. No base quality values were provided; no much bigger clone lies one nucleotide off.

The library was made by the immunoSEQ multiplex PCR assay. For the multiplex PCR, a mixture combining 60 forward primers for TCR Vbeta segments and 13 reverse primers for TCR Jbeta segments was used. The CDR3 region of rearranged TCR beta genes was amplified from genomic DNA by a multiplex PCR assay. Amplified TCR beta libraries were sequenced as 87-base-pair reads on the Illumina HiSeq System. The original methods were these. A later analysis counted around 72 million unique TCR beta chains across the 500 to 850 repertoires, and approximately 11 million of these chains were shared by at least two donors. A nearest-neighbor algorithm error-corrected the raw reads and collapsed the reads into unique sequences, merging closely related sequences to remove PCR and sequencing errors. To assign V, D and J gene segments, CDR3 sequences were aligned to IMGT reference sequences. For a sequence to be retained, a match of at least six nucleotides to both a V gene segment and a J gene segment was required. Rearrangements were classified as productive when the CDR3 lacked stop codons and remained in frame with V and J, and all other rearrangements were classified as non-productive. Following IMGT convention, CDR3 was defined as the stretch from the second conserved V-encoded cysteine up to the conserved J-encoded phenylalanine. The earlier analysis of fewer than 750 of the donors excluded sequences that lacked an unambiguous match to a single V gene segment. In an earlier analysis of approximately 590 of the donors, V segments were called functional above 56.7% productive rearrangements and were called segregating when the between-donor standard deviation exceeded 5%. A statistical classification framework was built for diagnosing cytomegalovirus status from the catalog of TCR beta chain sequences. In a later analysis, V and J genes were assigned by comparing TCR nucleotide sequences against IMGT/GENE-DB human TR gene sequences. The TCRdist pipeline was used in a later analysis to assign CDR3 sequences and most-parsimonious VDJ recombination scenarios. A later analysis defined each TCR beta chain by its CDR3 amino acid sequence plus V-gene family, and excluded reads lacking a unique V-gene family. A later analysis removed 500 to 600 highly shared, low-generation-probability nucleotide sequences to deal with suspected cross-contamination and a sequencing artifact. A later analysis calculated a clonal expansion index for each public chain from normalized within-repertoire ranks of inferred template counts. In a later analysis, generation probabilities were computed using a VDJ recombination model fitted to out-of-frame rearrangements, and the results were checked against IGoR. Hypergeometric tests were used in a later analysis to score TCR-TCR, TCR-HLA and TCR-CMV co-occurrence, with a repertoire-size bias correction applied to the TCR pairs. False discovery rates were estimated in a later analysis by permuting HLA or CMV assignments 20 times. In a later analysis, co-occurring TCRs were grouped using DBSCAN, and TCRdist sequence similarity was added for clustering within HLA-allele-positive subsets. Co-occurrence clustering excluded repertoires with fewer than 30,000 or more than 120,000 public chains, plus five with anomalous nucleotide sharing. TCRdb carries this immuneACCESS record with in-frame sequences only. Its versions omit some clonotypes, under half of them owing to an unresolved V gene in the studies checked, with the rest unexplained. Clonal size and the V and J genes are those of that table, whereas D and trimming came from the DNA. The sample includes approximately 190,000 clones, with 65% to 90% observed a single time. 6.3% of the sample rests with the top ten.

Specimen: PBMCs. This clonotype was obtained from a man in his forties in good health and CMV-seropositive.

The sequenced DNA: TGTGCCAGCAGCCAAGAGACAGGGCAGTTAGGTGAAGCTTTCTTT. It specifies CASSQETGQLGEAFF. The chain is assembled from TRBV4-2 and TRBJ1-1; 7 central nucleotides agree with TRBD1. In the germline V gene, CDR1 corresponds to LGHNA and CDR2 to YNFKEQ. Germline trimming: 0 bases from V, 7 bases from J; junction bases outside gene matches: 8. The CDR3 holds 15 amino acids from the cysteine to the phenylalanine. Of all the DNA, just the CDR3 is kept, 45 bases in frame from base 1.